The 31 T cell receptor beta chains listed next were all sequenced from one sample in a study of blood T cell repertoires in COVID-19. Data came from immunoSEQ multiplex PCR; TCRdb stores just in-frame clones and leaves some out. The table lists about 48,000 clones, about 88% of them singletons. Sequencing was performed on PBMCs or T cells enriched from blood (not recorded which). The receptors derive from a woman in her forties or fifties who had recovered from COVID-19.

The chain links TRBV7-9 to TRBJ2-5; D remains ambiguous. This CDR3 is built from 12 residues. The germline gives CDR1 SEHNR, CDR2 FQNEAQ (reference sequence). V lost 6 bases, J lost 0 bases, and 5 bases lay in between. CDR3 nucleotide sequence: TGTGCCAGCAGTCAGTACCAAGAGACCCAGTACTTC. This translates into CASSQYQETQYF.

This clone turned up a few times. V is TRBV6-5 and J is TRBJ2-7; possible D gene TRBD1, 5 bases. Trimming took 6 bases from V and 6 from J, leaving 12 bases between them. This CDR3 contains 12 residues. Looked up from germline, CDR1 is MNHEY and CDR2 is SVGAGI. This chain's CDR3 is CASRVRAGEQYF. The CDR3 bases are TGTGCCAGCAGAGTCAGGGCAGGCGAGCAGTACTTC.

The chain joins TRBV27 to TRBJ1-4; 8 bases are shared with TRBD1. The CDR3 contains 15 residues. V shed 5 bases, J shed 5 bases, and the junction held 7 bases outside the gene matches. Germline lookup yields CDR1 MNHEY and CDR2 SMNVEV (reference sequence). CDR3 sequence reads: CASSPGQGRNEKLFF. The CDR3, as DNA: TGTGCCAGCAGTCCCGGACAGGGAAGGAATGAAAAACTGTTTTTT.

The chain recombines TRBV2 with TRBJ2-3; D gene unclear. The germline V and J ends were trimmed by 1 base and 5 bases, with 10 bases remaining between them. This CDR3 is built from 14 residues. From germline, CDR1 is SNHLY and CDR2 FYNNEI. CDR3 sequence: CASSEGVTGDTQYF. CDR3 nucleotide sequence: TGTGCCAGCAGTGAAGGTGTTACGGGAGATACGCAGTATTTT. The entire variable domain, with the rest obtained from reference TRBV2 and TRBJ2-3, is as follows: EPEVTQTPSHQVTQMGQEVILRCVPISNHLYFYWYRQILGQKVEFLVSFYNNEISEKSEIFDDQFSVERPDGSNFTLKIRSTKLEDSAMYFCASSEGVTGDTQYFGPGTRLTVL.

The chain recombines TRBV6-5 with TRBJ2-1; D unresolved. The germline V gene has CDR1 MNHEY and CDR2 SVGAGI. The CDR3 loop spans 15 amino acids. The germline V and J ends were trimmed by 2 bases and 4 bases, with 12 bases remaining between them. The CDR3 DNA follows: TGTGCCAGCAGTTACCGATCGAGCATATACAATGAGCAGTTCTTC. This translates into CASSYRSSIYNEQFF.

This chain links TRBV7-2 with TRBJ2-6, with a tentative D call TRBD1 (5 bases). The CDR3 has 16 amino acids. V was clipped by 3 bases and J by 0 bases, with 9 bases between them. Germline CDR1 and CDR2: SGHTA and FQGNSA. The CDR3 DNA reads as TGTGCCAGCAGCTTGGGGCCGACCTCTGGGGCCAACGTCCTGACTTTC. Its translation: CASSLGPTSGANVLTF.

This clone occurred once. The chain links TRBV5-1 to TRBJ2-7, with D possibly matching TRBD1 (5 bases). The CDR3 runs 14 residues. Germline assignment: CDR1 SGHRS and CDR2 YFSETQ. V lost 4 bases and J lost 3, with 14 bases in between. The CDR3 coding sequence is TGCGCCAGCAGCCCTTCCAGACAGAACTACGAGCAGTACTTC. This encodes CASSPSRQNYEQYF.

This sequence joins TRBV28 and TRBJ2-5, with 9 bases that match TRBD1. The germline V gene has CDR1 MDHEN and CDR2 SYDVKM. There are 15 residues in the CDR3. V trimming: 2 bases; J trimming: 4 bases; junction bases outside the gene matches: 5. Here the CDR3 reads CASSLQGTGRETQYF. CDR3 nucleotides: TGTGCCAGCAGTTTACAAGGGACAGGGAGAGAGACCCAGTACTTC.

Only one count was recorded for this clone. The J gene is TRBJ2-1, the V gene TRBV3-1 (or the pseudogene TRBV3-2), with 7 bases that match TRBD2. Germline V CDR1 and CDR2: LGHDT, YNNKEL (reference sequence). V dropped 5 bases and J dropped 4; count of bases not matched to a gene: 8. This CDR3 region has 15 residues. CDR3 sequence reads: CASSTLGGRYNEQFF. As DNA, the CDR3 is TGTGCCAGCAGCACCCTGGGGGGGAGATACAATGAGCAGTTCTTC.

This clone was observed a few times. The chain carries TRBV5-1 and TRBJ2-3, with D uncertain. The CDR3 totals 16 residues. Germline-derived CDR1 and CDR2 are SGHRS and YFSETQ. V was trimmed by 0 bases and J by 0 bases, leaving 11 bases between them. CDR3 protein: CASSLDLAASTDTQYF. Written as DNA, the CDR3 is TGCGCCAGCAGCTTGGATCTCGCGGCTAGCACAGATACGCAGTATTTT.

This chain joins TRBV7-2 and TRBJ2-7, with TRBD2 as a possible D gene (6 bases). The CDR3 is 15 residues long. Per the germline V gene, CDR1 is SGHTA and CDR2 is FQGNSA. Trimming removed 2 bases from V and 7 bases from J, with 18 bases in between. The CDR3 DNA reads as TGTGCCAGCAGCTTACTTGCGGGAATGTCTGGAGAGCAGTACTTC. Translated: CASSLLAGMSGEQYF.

The rearrangement links TRBV29-1 to TRBJ2-3; D unresolved. The CDR3 runs to 15 residues. Per the germline V gene, CDR1 is SQVTM and CDR2 is ANQGSEA. Trimming removed 4 bases at V and 0 bases at J, with 14 bases between. The CDR3 sequence is CSVVRLDLSTDTQYF. CDR3 coding DNA: TGCAGCGTTGTCAGGCTCGACCTTAGCACAGATACGCAGTATTTT.

The CDR3 DNA reads TGTGCCAGCAGGAACAGGGGGAACACTGAAGCTTTCTTT. It is translated as CASRNRGNTEAFF. The chain uses TRBV6-5 and TRBJ1-1, with 7 nucleotides matching TRBD1. J gave up 1 base and V 6 bases, and 2 bases lay outside the gene matches. The CDR3 has 13 residues. Looked up from germline, CDR1 is MNHEY and CDR2 is SVGAGI.

This chain uses TRBV2 with TRBJ1-2; D not certain. The CDR3 is 17 residues long. V was trimmed by 6 bases and J by 0 bases, leaving 20 bases between them. The V gene's germline CDR1 is SNHLY and CDR2 FYNNEI. The CDR3: CASRPHLSRASNYGYTF. The CDR3 DNA sequence: TGTGCCAGCAGACCCCACCTGTCGCGGGCCTCTAACTATGGCTACACCTTC.

The chain recombines TRBV5-8 with TRBJ1-2; possible D gene TRBD1, 6 bases. CDR1 SGHTS and CDR2 YDEGEE come from the germline V gene. The CDR3 is made up of 14 amino acids. V was clipped by 9 bases and J by 0 bases, with 15 bases between them. The CDR3 loop is CAIIRGHPNYGYTF. The CDR3 DNA follows: TGTGCCATAATAAGGGGACACCCTAACTATGGCTACACCTTC.

This clone appeared a few times. V and J are TRBV5-4 and TRBJ2-3, with 8 nucleotides matching TRBD1. CDR1 and CDR2 (germline): SGHNT, YYREEE (reference sequence). The CDR3 spans 15 residues. V lost 1 base to trimming and J lost 0 bases; unmatched junction nucleotides: 1. The CDR3 sequence is CASSLQGASTDTQYF. The CDR3 region has the DNA TGTGCCAGCAGCTTGCAGGGGGCAAGCACAGATACGCAGTATTTT.

This clone appeared a single time. The rearrangement joins TRBV5-1 to TRBJ2-1, with 11 bases fitting TRBD2. The length of the CDR3 is 16 residues. With V trimmed by 4 bases and J by 7 bases, 10 bases remained unmatched. Germline values: CDR1 SGHRS, CDR2 YFSETQ. The CDR3 protein is CASSGIAGGPRNEQFF. DNA for the CDR3: TGCGCCAGCAGCGGGATAGCGGGGGGGCCACGAAATGAGCAGTTCTTC.

The rearrangement uses TRBV5-1 and TRBJ1-1, with D possibly TRBD1 on 5 matching bases. Trimming removed 0 bases at V and 1 base at J, with 13 bases between. Per the germline V gene, CDR1 is SGHRS and CDR2 is YFSETQ. This CDR3 has 16 amino acids. CDR3 sequence: CASSLAGGVANTEAFF. In DNA form, the CDR3 reads TGCGCCAGCAGCTTGGCCGGGGGGGTGGCGAACACTGAAGCTTTCTTT.

This chain joins TRBV10-3 and TRBJ2-7, with 9 bases aligning to TRBD2. Germline CDR1 and CDR2: ENHRY and SYGVKD. The CDR3 sequence is 14 residues long. Trimming took 5 bases from V and 4 from J; bases not matched to a gene: 6. The CDR3 sequence is CAISPGGGAYEQYF. Here the CDR3 DNA reads TGTGCCATCAGTCCCGGCGGGGGGGCTTACGAGCAGTACTTC.

This clone was observed once. The rearrangement uses TRBV4-2 and TRBJ1-1, with TRBD1 matching 7 bases. The CDR3 runs to 16 residues. The germline V gene has CDR1 LGHNA and CDR2 YNFKEQ. V lost 4 bases and J lost 1; bases outside the gene matches: 9. The CDR3 loop reads CASSPRRGGPNTEAFF. For the CDR3, the DNA is TGTGCCAGCAGCCCGCGGCGAGGGGGCCCGAACACTGAAGCTTTCTTT.

The V gene is TRBV29-1, the J gene TRBJ2-5; no definite D call. Germline loops: CDR1 SQVTM, CDR2 ANQGSEA. This CDR3 spans 12 amino acids. The germline V and J ends were trimmed by 2 bases and 7 bases, with 11 bases remaining between them. CDR3 amino acids: CSVEPASGTQYF. CDR3 DNA sequence: TGCAGCGTTGAACCAGCGAGTGGGACCCAGTACTTC.

This clone has only one observation. J is TRBJ1-1 and V is TRBV5-1; 7 nucleotides align to TRBD1. There are 14 residues in the CDR3. The V gene's germline CDR1 is SGHRS and CDR2 YFSETQ. V lost 4 bases and J lost 1; bases outside the gene matches: 4. This CDR3 reads CASSGGTANTEAFF. As DNA, the CDR3 is TGCGCCAGCAGCGGGGGGACAGCGAACACTGAAGCTTTCTTT. The variable domain in full, completed from reference TRBV5-1 and TRBJ1-1, reads KAGVTQTPRYLIKTRGQQVTLSCSPISGHRSVSWYQQTPGQGLQFLFEYFSETQRNKGNFPGRFSGRQFSNSRSEMNVSTLELGDSALYLCASSGGTANTEAFFGQGTRLTVV.

A few counts support this clone. The chain uses TRBV28 and TRBJ2-1; no clear D. Trimming took off 8 bases at V and 9 bases at J, with 8 bases between the two ends. Germline V CDR1 and CDR2: MDHEN, SYDVKM. The CDR3 runs to 10 residues. The CDR3 nucleotides are TGTGCCAGCGGCTCATCTGAGCAGTTCTTC. Protein: CASGSSEQFF.

This chain links TRBV19 with TRBJ1-1; no reliable D call. The V gene lost 4 bases and the J gene lost 0 bases, with 12 bases spanning the gap. The CDR3 extends over 15 amino acids. Per the germline V gene, CDR1 is LNHDA and CDR2 is SQIVND (reference sequence). CDR3 nucleotides: TGTGCCAGTAGTAGAGCGGCCGCTGTGAACACTGAAGCTTTCTTT. Translating gives CASSRAAAVNTEAFF.

This chain joins TRBV11-2 and TRBJ2-3; 7 bases are shared with TRBD2. CDR1 SGHAT and CDR2 FQNNGV come from the germline V gene. The junction had 17 bases not matched to a gene; V was cut back by 8 bases and J by 6 bases. This CDR3 contains 16 residues. In DNA, the CDR3 is TGTGCCAGCTTGGGTTCCGCGGGGGATAGCATTGATACGCAGTATTTT. Translation: CASLGSAGDSIDTQYF.

For the CDR3, the DNA is TGTGCCAGCAGCGTAGTTAGCGGGGGCACAGATACGCAGTATTTT. It yields the protein CASSVVSGGTDTQYF. J is TRBJ2-3 and V is TRBV9; the match to TRBD2 covers 8 bases. V shed 0 bases, J shed 1 base, and the junction held 1 base outside the gene matches. The V gene's germline CDR1 is SGDLS and CDR2 YYNGEE. This CDR3 is 15 amino acids long.

This chain uses TRBV6-1 with TRBJ1-1, with D hard to call. Trimming stripped 1 base from V and 1 base from J, with 7 bases between. Germline V gene lookup returns CDR1 MNHNS and CDR2 SASEGT. The CDR3 is 14 residues long. The CDR3 DNA follows: TGTGCCAGCAGTGAAGTAACCAGGAACACTGAAGCTTTCTTT. It translates to CASSEVTRNTEAFF.

This chain links TRBV7-2 with TRBJ2-1; 11 positions match TRBD1. Germline CDR1 reads SGHTA; CDR2 reads FQGNSA. The CDR3 consists of 16 residues. J gave up 4 bases and V 0 bases, and 2 bases lay outside the gene matches. The CDR3 DNA sequence: TGTGCCAGCAGCTTAGCGGGGACAGGGGGATACAATGAGCAGTTCTTC. It codes for CASSLAGTGGYNEQFF.

V and J are TRBV5-5 and TRBJ1-2; no clear D. Deletions cut 6 bases from V and 3 bases from J, with 15 bases between. The CDR3 is 14 residues long. Germline V gives CDR1 SGHKS, CDR2 YYEKEE (reference sequence). The CDR3 nucleotides read TGTGCCAGCACCAATGACCCTCGGGACTATGGCTACACCTTC. Translated: CASTNDPRDYGYTF.

The chain carries TRBV5-1 and TRBJ1-1; TRBD1 matches 8 bases. This CDR3 contains 14 residues. V was clipped by 5 bases and J by 4 bases; unmatched bases: 7. Germline CDR1 reads SGHRS; CDR2 reads YFSETQ. The CDR3 nucleotides are TGCGCCAGCAGACCTGGACAGGGCTTCACTGAAGCTTTCTTT. Translation: CASRPGQGFTEAFF.

The chain employs TRBV19 and TRBJ2-2, with 9 nucleotides matching TRBD1. The CDR3 is made up of 16 amino acids. Germline CDR1 is LNHDA and CDR2 is SQIVND (reference sequence). The V segment lost 3 bases and the J segment 3 bases; nucleotides outside the gene matches: 5. The CDR3 loop is CASSMGQGLDTGELFF. For the CDR3, the DNA is TGTGCCAGTAGTATGGGACAGGGTTTGGACACCGGGGAGCTGTTTTTT. Looking up the rest from reference TRBV19 and TRBJ2-2 gives the full variable domain: DGGITQSPKYLFRKEGQNVTLSCEQNLNHDAMYWYRQDPGQGLRLIYYSQIVNDFQKGDIAEGYSVSREKKESFPLTVTSAQKNPTAFYLCASSMGQGLDTGELFFGEGSRLTVL.